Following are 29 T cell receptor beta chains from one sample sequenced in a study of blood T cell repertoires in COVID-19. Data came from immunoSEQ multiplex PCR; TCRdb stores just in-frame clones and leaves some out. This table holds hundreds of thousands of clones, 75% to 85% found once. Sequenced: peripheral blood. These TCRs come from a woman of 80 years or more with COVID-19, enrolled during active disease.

The CDR3, as DNA: TGTGCCAGCAGCCCAGGACAGGGGCTTTTCGGAGGCTACACCTTC. Its translation: CASSPGQGLFGGYTF. The chain recombines TRBV7-9 with TRBJ1-2, with TRBD1 matching 9 bases. Per germline, CDR1 SEHNR and CDR2 FQNEAQ (reference sequence). The length of the CDR3 is 15 residues. The V and J ends lost 5 bases and 8 bases, in that order; junction bases with no gene match: 12.

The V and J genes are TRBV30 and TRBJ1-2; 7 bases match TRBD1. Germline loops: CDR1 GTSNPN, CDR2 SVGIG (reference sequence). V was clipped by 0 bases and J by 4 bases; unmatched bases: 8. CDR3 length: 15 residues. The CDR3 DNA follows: TGTGCCTGGAGTGTACACCTCGACAGGGTCTATGGCTACACCTTC. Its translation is CAWSVHLDRVYGYTF.

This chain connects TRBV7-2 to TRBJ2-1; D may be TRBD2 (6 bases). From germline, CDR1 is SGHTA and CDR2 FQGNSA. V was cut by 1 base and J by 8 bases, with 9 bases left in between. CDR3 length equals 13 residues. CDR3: CASSLGLVDEQFF. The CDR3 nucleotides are TGTGCCAGCAGCTTAGGACTAGTAGATGAGCAGTTCTTC.

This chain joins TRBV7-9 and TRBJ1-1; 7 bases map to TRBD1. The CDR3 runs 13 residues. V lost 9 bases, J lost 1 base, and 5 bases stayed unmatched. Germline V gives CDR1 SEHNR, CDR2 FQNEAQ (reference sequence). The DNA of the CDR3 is TGTGCCAGGGGGACAGACCCGAACACTGAAGCTTTCTTT. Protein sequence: CARGTDPNTEAFF.

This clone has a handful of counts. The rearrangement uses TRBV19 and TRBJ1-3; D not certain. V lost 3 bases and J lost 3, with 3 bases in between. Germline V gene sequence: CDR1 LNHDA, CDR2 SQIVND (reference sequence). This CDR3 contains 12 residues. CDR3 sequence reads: CASSILGNTIYF. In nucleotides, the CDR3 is TGTGCCAGTAGTATCCTTGGAAACACCATATATTTT.

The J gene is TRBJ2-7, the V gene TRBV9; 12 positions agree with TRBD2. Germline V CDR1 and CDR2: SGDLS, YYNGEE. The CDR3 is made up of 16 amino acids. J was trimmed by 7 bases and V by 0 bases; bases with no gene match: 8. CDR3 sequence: CASSVGVTSGSREQYF. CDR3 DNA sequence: TGTGCCAGCAGCGTAGGTGTGACTAGCGGGAGTAGAGAGCAGTACTTC.

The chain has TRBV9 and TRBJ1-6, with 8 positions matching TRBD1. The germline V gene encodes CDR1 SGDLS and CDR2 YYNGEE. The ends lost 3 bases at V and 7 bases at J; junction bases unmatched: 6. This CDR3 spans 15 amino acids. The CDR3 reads CASSADRGWNSPLHF. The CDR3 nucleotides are TGTGCCAGCAGCGCAGACAGGGGATGGAATTCACCCCTCCACTTT.

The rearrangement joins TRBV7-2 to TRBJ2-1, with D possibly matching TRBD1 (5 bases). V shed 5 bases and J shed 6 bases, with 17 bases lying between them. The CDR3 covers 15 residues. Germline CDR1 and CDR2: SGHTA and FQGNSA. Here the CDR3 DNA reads TGTGCCAGCAGCCATAATCAGGGTCGCGCCAATGAGCAGTTCTTC. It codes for CASSHNQGRANEQFF.

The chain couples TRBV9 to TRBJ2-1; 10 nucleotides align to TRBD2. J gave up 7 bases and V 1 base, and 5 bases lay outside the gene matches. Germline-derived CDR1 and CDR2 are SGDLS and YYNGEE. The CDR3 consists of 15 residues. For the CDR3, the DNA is TGTGCCAGCAGCGTATCTAGCGGGAGAGTAAATGAGCAGTTCTTC. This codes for CASSVSSGRVNEQFF.

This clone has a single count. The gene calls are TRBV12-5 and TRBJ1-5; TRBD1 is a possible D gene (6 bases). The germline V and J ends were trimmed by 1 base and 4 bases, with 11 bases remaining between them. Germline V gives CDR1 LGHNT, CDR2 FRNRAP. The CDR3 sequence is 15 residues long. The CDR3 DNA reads TGTGCTAGTGGTTTGGACAGGGACTATAATCAGCCCCAGCATTTT. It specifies CASGLDRDYNQPQHF. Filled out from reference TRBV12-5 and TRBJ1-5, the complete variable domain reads DARVTQTPRHKVTEMGQEVTMRCQPILGHNTVFWYRQTMMQGLELLAYFRNRAPLDDSGMPKDRFSAEMPDATLATLKIQPSEPRDSAVYFCASGLDRDYNQPQHFGDGTRLSIL.

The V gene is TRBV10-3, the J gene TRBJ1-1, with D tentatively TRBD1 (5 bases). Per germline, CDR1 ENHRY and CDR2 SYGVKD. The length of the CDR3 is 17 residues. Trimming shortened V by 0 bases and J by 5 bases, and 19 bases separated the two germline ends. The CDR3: CAISESRGDHGGTEAFF. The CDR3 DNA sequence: TGTGCCATCAGTGAGTCGCGGGGTGATCATGGGGGGACTGAAGCTTTCTTT.

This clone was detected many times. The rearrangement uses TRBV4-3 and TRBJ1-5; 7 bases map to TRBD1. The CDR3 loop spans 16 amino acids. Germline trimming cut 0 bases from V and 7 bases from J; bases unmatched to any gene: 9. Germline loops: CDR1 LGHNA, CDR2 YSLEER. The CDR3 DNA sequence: TGCGCCAGCAGCCAAGAAGCGTCGGCAGGGGGGCAGCCCCAGCATTTT. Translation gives CASSQEASAGGQPQHF.

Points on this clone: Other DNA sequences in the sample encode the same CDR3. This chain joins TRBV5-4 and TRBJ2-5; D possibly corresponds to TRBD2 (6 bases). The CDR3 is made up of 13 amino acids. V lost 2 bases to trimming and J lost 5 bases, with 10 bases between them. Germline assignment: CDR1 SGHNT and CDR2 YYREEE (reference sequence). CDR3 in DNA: TGTGCCAGCAGCTTAGGAGGAGGGGAGACCCAGTACTTC. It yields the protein CASSLGGGETQYF.

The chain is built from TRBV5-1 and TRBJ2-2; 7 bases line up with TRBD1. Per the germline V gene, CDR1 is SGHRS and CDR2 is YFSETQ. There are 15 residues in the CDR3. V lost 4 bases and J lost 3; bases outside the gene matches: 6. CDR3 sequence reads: CASSPDTGDTGELFF. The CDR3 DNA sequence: TGCGCCAGCAGCCCCGATACAGGGGACACCGGGGAGCTGTTTTTT.

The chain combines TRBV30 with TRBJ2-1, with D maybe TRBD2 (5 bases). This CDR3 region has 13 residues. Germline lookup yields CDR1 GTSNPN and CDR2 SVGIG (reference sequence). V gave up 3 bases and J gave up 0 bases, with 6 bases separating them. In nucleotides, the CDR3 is TGTGCCTGGAGGGGGAGCTCCTACAATGAGCAGTTCTTC. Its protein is CAWRGSSYNEQFF. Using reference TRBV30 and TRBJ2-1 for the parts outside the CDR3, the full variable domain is SQTIHQWPATLVQPVGSPLSLECTVEGTSNPNLYWYRQAAGRGLQLLFYSVGIGQISSEVPQNLSASRPQDRQFILSSKKLLLSDSGFYLCAWRGSSYNEQFFGPGTRLTVL.

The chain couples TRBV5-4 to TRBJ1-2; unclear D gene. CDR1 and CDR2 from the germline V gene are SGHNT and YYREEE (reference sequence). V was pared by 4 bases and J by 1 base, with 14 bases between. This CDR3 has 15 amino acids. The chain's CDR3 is CASSPGLGVNYGYTF. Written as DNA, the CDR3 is TGTGCCAGCAGCCCCGGACTCGGGGTTAACTATGGCTACACCTTC.

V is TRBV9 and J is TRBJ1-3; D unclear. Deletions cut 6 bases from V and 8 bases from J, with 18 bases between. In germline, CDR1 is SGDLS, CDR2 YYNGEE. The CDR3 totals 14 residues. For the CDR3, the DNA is TGTGCCAGCACGGGTTCCTCACGGGATGACACCATATATTTT. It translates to CASTGSSRDDTIYF.

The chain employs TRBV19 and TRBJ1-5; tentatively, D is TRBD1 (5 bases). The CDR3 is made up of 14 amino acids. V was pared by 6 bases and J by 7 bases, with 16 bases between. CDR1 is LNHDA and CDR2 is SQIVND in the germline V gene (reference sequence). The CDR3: CASRSPGGRQPQHF. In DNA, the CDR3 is TGTGCCAGTAGATCCCCCGGGGGTCGGCAGCCCCAGCATTTT.

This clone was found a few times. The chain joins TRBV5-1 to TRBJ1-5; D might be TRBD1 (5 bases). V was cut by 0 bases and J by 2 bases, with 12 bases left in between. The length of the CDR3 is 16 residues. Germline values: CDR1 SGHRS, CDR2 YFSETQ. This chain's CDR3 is CASSLDGRAGNQPQHF. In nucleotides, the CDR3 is TGCGCCAGCAGCTTGGACGGCAGGGCTGGCAATCAGCCCCAGCATTTT. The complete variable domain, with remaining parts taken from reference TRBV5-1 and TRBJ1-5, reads KAGVTQTPRYLIKTRGQQVTLSCSPISGHRSVSWYQQTPGQGLQFLFEYFSETQRNKGNFPGRFSGRQFSNSRSEMNVSTLELGDSALYLCASSLDGRAGNQPQHFGDGTRLSIL.

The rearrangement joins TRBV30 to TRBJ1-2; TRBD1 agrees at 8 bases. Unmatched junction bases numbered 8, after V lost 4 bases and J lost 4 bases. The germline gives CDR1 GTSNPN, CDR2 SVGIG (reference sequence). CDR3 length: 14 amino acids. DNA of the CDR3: TGTGCCTGGACTAGACAGGGGACCTTCTATGGCTACACCTTC. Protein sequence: CAWTRQGTFYGYTF.

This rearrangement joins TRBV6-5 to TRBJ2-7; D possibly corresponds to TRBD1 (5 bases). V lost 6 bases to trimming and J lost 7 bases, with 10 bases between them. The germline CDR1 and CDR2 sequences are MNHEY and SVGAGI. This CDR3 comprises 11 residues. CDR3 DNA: TGTGCCAGCAGACTGAAGGGGGAGCAGTACTTC. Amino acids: CASRLKGEQYF.

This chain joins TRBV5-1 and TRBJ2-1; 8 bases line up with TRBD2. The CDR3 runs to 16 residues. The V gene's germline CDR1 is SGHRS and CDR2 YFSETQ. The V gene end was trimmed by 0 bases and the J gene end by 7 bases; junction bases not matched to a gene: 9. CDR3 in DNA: TGCGCCAGCAGCTTGGGGACTAGCTTCAGAGTTAATGAGCAGTTCTTC. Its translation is CASSLGTSFRVNEQFF.

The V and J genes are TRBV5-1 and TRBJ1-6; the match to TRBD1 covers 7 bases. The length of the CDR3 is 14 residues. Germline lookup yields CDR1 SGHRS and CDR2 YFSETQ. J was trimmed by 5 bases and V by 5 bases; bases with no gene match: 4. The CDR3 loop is CASSKTGDNSPLHF. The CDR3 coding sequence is TGCGCCAGCAGTAAAACAGGGGATAATTCACCCCTCCACTTT.

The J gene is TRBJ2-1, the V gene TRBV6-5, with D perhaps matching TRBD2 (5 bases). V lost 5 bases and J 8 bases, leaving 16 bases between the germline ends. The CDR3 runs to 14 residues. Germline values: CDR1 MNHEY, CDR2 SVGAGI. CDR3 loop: CASSRAVMSDEQFF. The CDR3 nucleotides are TGTGCCAGCAGTAGAGCGGTTATGAGCGATGAGCAGTTCTTC.

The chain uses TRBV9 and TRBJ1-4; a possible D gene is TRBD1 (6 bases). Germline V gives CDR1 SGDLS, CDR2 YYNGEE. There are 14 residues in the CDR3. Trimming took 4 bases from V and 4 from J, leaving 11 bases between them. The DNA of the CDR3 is TGTGCCAGCAGCCTGGACAGCCGTAATGAAAAACTGTTTTTT. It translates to CASSLDSRNEKLFF.

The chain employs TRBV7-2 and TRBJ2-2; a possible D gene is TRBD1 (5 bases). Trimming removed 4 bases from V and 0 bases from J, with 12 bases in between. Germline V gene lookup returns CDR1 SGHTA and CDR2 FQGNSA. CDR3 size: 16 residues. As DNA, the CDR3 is TGTGCCAGCAGCTCAAGGGGCAGGGCGAACACCGGGGAGCTGTTTTTT. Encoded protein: CASSSRGRANTGELFF. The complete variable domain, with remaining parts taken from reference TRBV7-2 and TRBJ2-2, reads GAGVSQSPSNKVTEKGKDVELRCDPISGHTALYWYRQSLGQGLEFLIYFQGNSAPDKSGLPSDRFSAERTGGSVSTLTIQRTQQEDSAVYLCASSSRGRANTGELFFGEGSRLTVL.

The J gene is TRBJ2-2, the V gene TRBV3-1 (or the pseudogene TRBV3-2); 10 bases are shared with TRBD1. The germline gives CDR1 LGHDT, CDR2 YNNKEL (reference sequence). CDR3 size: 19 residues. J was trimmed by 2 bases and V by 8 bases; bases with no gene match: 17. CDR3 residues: CASRNGVLGTGVNTGELFF. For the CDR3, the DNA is TGTGCCAGCCGAAATGGGGTATTGGGGACAGGGGTTAACACCGGGGAGCTGTTTTTT.

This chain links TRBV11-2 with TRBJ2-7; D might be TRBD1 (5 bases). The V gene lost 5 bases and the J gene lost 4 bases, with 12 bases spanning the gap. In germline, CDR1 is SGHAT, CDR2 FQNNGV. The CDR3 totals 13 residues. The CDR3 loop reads CASSLHQGYEQYF. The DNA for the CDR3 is TGTGCCAGCAGCCTCCACCAGGGTTACGAGCAGTACTTC.

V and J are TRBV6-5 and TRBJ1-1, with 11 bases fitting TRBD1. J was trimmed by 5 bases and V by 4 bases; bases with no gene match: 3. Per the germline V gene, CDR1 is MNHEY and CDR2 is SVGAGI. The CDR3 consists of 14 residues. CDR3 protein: CASSFGQGATEAFF. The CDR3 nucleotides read TGTGCCAGCAGTTTCGGACAGGGGGCAACTGAAGCTTTCTTT.